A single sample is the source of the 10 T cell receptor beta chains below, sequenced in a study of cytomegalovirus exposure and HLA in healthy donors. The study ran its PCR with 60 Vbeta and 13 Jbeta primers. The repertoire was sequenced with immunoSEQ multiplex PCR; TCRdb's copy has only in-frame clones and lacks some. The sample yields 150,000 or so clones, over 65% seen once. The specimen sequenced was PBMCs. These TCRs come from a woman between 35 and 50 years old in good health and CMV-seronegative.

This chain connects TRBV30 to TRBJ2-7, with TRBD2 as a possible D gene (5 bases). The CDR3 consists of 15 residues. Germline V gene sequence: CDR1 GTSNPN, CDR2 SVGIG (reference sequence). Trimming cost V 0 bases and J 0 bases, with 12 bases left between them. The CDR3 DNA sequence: TGTGCCTGGAGTGTATGGCGGGCGTACTCCTACGAGCAGTACTTC. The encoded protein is CAWSVWRAYSYEQYF.

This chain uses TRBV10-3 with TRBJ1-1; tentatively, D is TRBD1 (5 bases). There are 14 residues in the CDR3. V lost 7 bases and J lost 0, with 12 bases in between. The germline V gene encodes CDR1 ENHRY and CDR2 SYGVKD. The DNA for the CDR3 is TGTGCCATCACCTTGGGGGGGATGAACACTGAAGCTTTCTTT. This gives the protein CAITLGGMNTEAFF.

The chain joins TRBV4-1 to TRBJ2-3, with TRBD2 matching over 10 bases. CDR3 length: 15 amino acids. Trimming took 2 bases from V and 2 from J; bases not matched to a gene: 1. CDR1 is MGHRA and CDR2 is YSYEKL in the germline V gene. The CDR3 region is CASSQLAGVTDTQYF. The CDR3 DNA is TGCGCCAGCAGCCAACTAGCGGGGGTCACAGATACGCAGTATTTT.

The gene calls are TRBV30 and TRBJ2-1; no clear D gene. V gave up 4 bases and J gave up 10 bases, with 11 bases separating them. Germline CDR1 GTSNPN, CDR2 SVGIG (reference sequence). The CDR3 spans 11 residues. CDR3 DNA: TGTGCCTGGATAGCAGTCGGGGAGCAGTTCTTC. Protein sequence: CAWIAVGEQFF.

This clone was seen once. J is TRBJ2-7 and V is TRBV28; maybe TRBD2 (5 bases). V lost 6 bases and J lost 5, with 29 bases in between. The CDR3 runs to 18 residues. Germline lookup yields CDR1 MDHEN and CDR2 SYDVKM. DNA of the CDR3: TGTGCCAGCAGATCCCCTCTGGCGGCGGGCCTCATGGGGAACGAGCAGTACTTC. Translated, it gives CASRSPLAAGLMGNEQYF. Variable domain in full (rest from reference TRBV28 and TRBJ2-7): DVKVTQSSRYLVKRTGEKVFLECVQDMDHENMFWYRQDPGLGLRLIYFSYDVKMKEKGDIPEGYSVSREKKERFSLILESASTNQTSMYLCASRSPLAAGLMGNEQYFGPGTRLTVT.

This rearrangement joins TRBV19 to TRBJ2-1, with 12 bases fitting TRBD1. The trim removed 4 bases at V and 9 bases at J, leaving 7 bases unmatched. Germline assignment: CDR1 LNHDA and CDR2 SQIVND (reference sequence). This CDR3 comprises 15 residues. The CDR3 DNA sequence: TGTGCCAGTAGTAGCCCGGGACAGGGGGCGCGTGAGCAGTTCTTC. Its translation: CASSSPGQGAREQFF.

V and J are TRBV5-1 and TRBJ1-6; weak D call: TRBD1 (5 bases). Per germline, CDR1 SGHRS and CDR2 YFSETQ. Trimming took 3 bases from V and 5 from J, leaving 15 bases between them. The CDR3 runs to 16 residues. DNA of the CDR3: TGCGCCAGCAGCTGGGGCCCCGGTCCGAATAATTCACCCCTCCACTTT. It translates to CASSWGPGPNNSPLHF.

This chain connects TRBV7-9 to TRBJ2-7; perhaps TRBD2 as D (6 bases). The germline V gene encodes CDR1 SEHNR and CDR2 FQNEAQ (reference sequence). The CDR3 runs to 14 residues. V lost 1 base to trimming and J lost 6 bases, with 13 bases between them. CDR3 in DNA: TGTGCCAGCAGCTTAGACCCTTGGGGAGGCGAGCAGTACTTC. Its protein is CASSLDPWGGEQYF.

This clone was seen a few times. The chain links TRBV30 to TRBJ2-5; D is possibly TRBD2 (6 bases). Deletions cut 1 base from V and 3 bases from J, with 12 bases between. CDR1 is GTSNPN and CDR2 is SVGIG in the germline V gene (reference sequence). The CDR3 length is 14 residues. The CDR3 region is CAWSGRAGEETQYF. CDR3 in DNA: TGTGCCTGGAGTGGGAGGGCCGGGGAAGAGACCCAGTACTTC.

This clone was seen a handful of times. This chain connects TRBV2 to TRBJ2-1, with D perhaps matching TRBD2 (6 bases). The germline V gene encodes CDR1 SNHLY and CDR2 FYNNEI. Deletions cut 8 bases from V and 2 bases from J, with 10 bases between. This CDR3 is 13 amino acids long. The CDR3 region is CASGRGTYNEQFF. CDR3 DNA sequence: TGTGCCAGCGGGCGGGGAACCTACAATGAGCAGTTCTTC.